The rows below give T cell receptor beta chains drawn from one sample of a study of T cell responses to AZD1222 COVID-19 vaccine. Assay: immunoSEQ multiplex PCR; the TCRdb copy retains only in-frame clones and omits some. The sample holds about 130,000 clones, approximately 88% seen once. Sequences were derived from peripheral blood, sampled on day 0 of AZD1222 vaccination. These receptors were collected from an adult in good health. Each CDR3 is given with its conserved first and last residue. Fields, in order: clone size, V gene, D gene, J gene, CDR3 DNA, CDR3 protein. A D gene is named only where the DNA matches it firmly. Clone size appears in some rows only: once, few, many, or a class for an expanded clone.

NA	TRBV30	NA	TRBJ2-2	TGTGCCTGGAGTGGGGCGGGCCAGGGGGGACTACTTAGGGAGCTGTTTTTT	CAWSGAGQGGLLRELFF
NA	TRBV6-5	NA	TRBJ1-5	TGTGCCAGCAAAGGACAGAATAGCAATCAGCCCCAGCATTTT	CASKGQNSNQPQHF
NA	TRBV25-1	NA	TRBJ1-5	TGTGCCAGCAGTCCCCCGGGGCCTGGTCAGCCCCAGCATTTT	CASSPPGPGQPQHF
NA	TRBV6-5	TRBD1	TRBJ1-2	TGTGCCAGCAGCGTCGGGACAGGAAACGGCTACACCTTC	CASSVGTGNGYTF
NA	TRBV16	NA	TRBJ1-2	TGTGCCAGCAGCCAATTCTGGCAGGGACAAGGCTACACCTTC	CASSQFWQGQGYTF
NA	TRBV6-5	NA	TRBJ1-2	TGTGCCAGCAGAGGACTAGCAGATCTCACGTTC	CASRGLADLTF
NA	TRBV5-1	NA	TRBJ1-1	TGCGCCAGCAGCTTTAAGATGAACACTGAAGCTTTCTTT	CASSFKMNTEAFF
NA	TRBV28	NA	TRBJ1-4	TGTGCCAGCAGTCCCCCAGGGAGTAGGGGTGGTGAAAAACTGTTTTTT	CASSPPGSRGGEKLFF
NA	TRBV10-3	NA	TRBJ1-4	TGTGCCATCAGTGAGCGGGGGACGACTAATGAAAAACTGTTTTTT	CAISERGTTNEKLFF
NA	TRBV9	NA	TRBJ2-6	TGTGCCAGCAGCGATGATGCTGGTGGGGCCAACGTCCTGACTTTC	CASSDDAGGANVLTF
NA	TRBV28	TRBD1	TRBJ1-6	TGTGCCAGCAGTACCGGAGGGGGCGGTTATAATTCACCCCTCCACTTT	CASSTGGGGYNSPLHF
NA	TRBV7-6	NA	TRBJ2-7	TGTGCCAGCAGCTTCGGTGGTCTGCAGGCGTACGAGCAGTACTTC	CASSFGGLQAYEQYF
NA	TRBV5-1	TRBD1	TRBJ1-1	TGCGCCAGCAGCTTGGACGGGACAGGGAACACTGAAGCTTTCTTT	CASSLDGTGNTEAFF
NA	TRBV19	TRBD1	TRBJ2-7	TGTGCCAGTAGTATTCTTCCCGGGACAGGGGACGAGCAGTACTTC	CASSILPGTGDEQYF
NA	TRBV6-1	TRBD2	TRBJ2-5	TGTGCCAGCAGTGAATTTCGGCGGGGGGCTGCACAAGAGACCCAGTACTTC	CASSEFRRGAAQETQYF
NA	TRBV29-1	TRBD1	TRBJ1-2	TGCAGCGTCCGGACAGGGAGCTCGGGTGGCTACACCTTC	CSVRTGSSGGYTF
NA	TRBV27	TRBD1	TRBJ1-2	TGTGCCAGCAGTTTTCTCGGCAGGGGGTGGGATGGCTACACCTTC	CASSFLGRGWDGYTF
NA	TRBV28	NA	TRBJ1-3	TGTGCCAGCAGCTTAGGAGGCACTGGAAACACCATATATTTT	CASSLGGTGNTIYF
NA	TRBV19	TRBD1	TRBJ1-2	TGTGCCAGTAGTATCCGACAGGGGGGTCACTATGGCTACACCTTC	CASSIRQGGHYGYTF
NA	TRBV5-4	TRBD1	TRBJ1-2	TGTGCCAGCAGCTTCGGACAGGGGTATGGCTACACCTTC	CASSFGQGYGYTF
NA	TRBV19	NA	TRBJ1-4	TGTGCCACCCGAGAAGGGGAAAAACTGTTTTTT	CATREGEKLFF
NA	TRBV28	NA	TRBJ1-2	TGTGCCAGCAGTTTAAAGATAATGAATCTCAGGGGCTACACCTTC	CASSLKIMNLRGYTF
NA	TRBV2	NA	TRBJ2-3	TGTGCCAGCAGAGAAAGGGGGACCACAGATACGCAGTATTTT	CASRERGTTDTQYF
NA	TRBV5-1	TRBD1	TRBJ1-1	TGCGCCAGCAGCTACCTGACAGGGGCGAACACTGAAGCTTTCTTT	CASSYLTGANTEAFF
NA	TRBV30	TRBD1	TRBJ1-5	TGTGCCTGGAGTCCCCCCGACAGGGATCAGCCCCAGCATTTT	CAWSPPDRDQPQHF
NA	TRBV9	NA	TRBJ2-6	TGTGCCAGCAGCGACCGACGGACTGCGGGGCTTGGGGCTGGGGCCAACGTCCTGACTTTC	CASSDRRTAGLGAGANVLTF
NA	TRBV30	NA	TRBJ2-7	TGTGCCTGGAGTGTAGCAGGGATCTACGAGCAGTACTTC	CAWSVAGIYEQYF
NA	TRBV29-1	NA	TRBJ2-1	TGCAGCGTTGTAGCTCAGGACAGCTACAATGAGCAGTTCTTC	CSVVAQDSYNEQFF
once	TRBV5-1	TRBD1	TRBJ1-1	TGCGCCAGCAGCTCGACAGGGGGCACTGAAGCTTTCTTT	CASSSTGGTEAFF
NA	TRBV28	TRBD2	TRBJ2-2	TGTGCCAGCAGAGCGGGGGGGTACACCGGGGAGCTGTTTTTT	CASRAGGYTGELFF
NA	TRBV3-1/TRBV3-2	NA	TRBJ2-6	TGTGCCAGCAGCCAGATGCGGGGGACAGGCCCTGTCTCTGGGGCCAACGTCCTGACTTTC	CASSQMRGTGPVSGANVLTF
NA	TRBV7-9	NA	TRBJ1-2	TGTGCCAGCAGCTTCCAGTTAAGGAACTATGGCTACACCTTC	CASSFQLRNYGYTF
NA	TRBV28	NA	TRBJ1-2	TGTGCCAGCAGCCCGCCCCCCCGATGGATAGGTGGCTACACCTTC	CASSPPPRWIGGYTF
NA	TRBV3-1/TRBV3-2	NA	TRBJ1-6	TGTGCCAGCAATAACAGGGATTCACCCCTCCACTTT	CASNNRDSPLHF
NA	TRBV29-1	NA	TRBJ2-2	TGCAGCGGGGGATGGACAGCGAACACCGGGGAGCTGTTTTTT	CSGGWTANTGELFF
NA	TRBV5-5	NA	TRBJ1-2	TGTGCCAGCAGCTTCAGGGAGTGGGCTCTCTATGGCTACACCTTC	CASSFREWALYGYTF
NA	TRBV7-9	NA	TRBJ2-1	TGTGCCAGCAGCTTAGGGCAGGGCCCCCACAATGAGCAGTTCTTC	CASSLGQGPHNEQFF
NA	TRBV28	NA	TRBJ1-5	TGTGCCAGCAGTTTTGAAGCCCGAGGTCAGCCCCAGCATTTT	CASSFEARGQPQHF
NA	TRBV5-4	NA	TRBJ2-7	TGTGCCAGCAGCTTCAGTGGGGGACGCTCCTACGAGCAGTACTTC	CASSFSGGRSYEQYF
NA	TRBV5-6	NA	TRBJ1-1	TGTGCCAGCAGCTTGGTGAGGTCCCGGTCTACGGTGAGAAACACTGAAGCTTTCTTT	CASSLVRSRSTVRNTEAFF
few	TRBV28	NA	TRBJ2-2	TGTGCCAGCAAAGCCGCAGTCGGGGAGCTGTTTTTT	CASKAAVGELFF
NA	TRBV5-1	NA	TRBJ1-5	TGCGCCAGCAGAGACGGACCTACCGATCAGCCCCAGCATTTT	CASRDGPTDQPQHF
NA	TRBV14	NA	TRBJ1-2	TGTGCCAGCAGCCAGGCCAGGGGCTTGGATGGCTACACCTTC	CASSQARGLDGYTF
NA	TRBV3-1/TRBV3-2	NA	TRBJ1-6	TGTGCCAGCAGCCCTAAGGGGGGAACGGGGTCACCCCTCCACTTT	CASSPKGGTGSPLHF
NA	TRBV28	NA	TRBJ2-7	TGTGCCAGCAGTTTATATCGGGGATCCGACTACGAGCAGTACTTC	CASSLYRGSDYEQYF